The 3 T cell receptor beta chains below were found in one sample sequenced in a study of response to subunit inactivated influenza vaccine. TCRdb re-called the RT-PCR reads with MiXCR, one entry per CDR3 protein. This table holds 650,000 to 800,000 distinct CDR3 sequences, approximately 17% found once. The specimen comprised PBMCs from blood, sampled roughly 5 days after vaccination. Source of these receptors: a man aged 50 to 59 who received an inactivated influenza vaccine.

This chain uses TRBV4-3 with TRBJ2-7; 7 bases map to TRBD2. Germline CDR1 and CDR2: LGHNA and YSLEER. The ends lost 5 bases at V and 0 bases at J; junction bases unmatched: 7. This CDR3 comprises 15 residues. This chain's CDR3 is CASSGSGTDSYEQYF. DNA for the CDR3: TGCGCCAGCAGCGGAAGCGGGACTGACTCCTACGAGCAGTACTTC.

This clonotype was observed at least ten times. V is TRBV11-2 and J is TRBJ2-7; D remains unclear. V shed 1 base and J shed 4 bases, with 8 bases lying between them. This CDR3 spans 13 amino acids. The germline CDR1 and CDR2 sequences are SGHAT and FQNNGV. The CDR3 is CASSLAPAYEQYF. The CDR3 nucleotides read TGTGCCAGCAGCTTAGCCCCCGCTTACGAGCAGTACTTC.

The CDR3 sequence is CASSTTGTGETQYF. The DNA of the CDR3 is TGCGCCAGCAGCACTACGGGAACCGGGGAGACCCAGTACTTC. This chain links TRBV5-1 with TRBJ2-5, with D perhaps TRBD2 (5 bases). Germline CDR1 SGHRS, CDR2 YFSETQ. Trimming left V 4 bases short and J 5 bases short, with 15 bases between. The CDR3 length is 14 residues.